The 9 T cell receptor beta chains listed next were all sequenced from one sample in a study of T cells in Graves' hyperthyroidism and ophthalmopathy. RNA transcripts yielded amplified TCR beta CDR3 regions. HTBI primers were employed in a first-round RT-PCR of the TCR CDR3. TCRdb re-derived calls from the multiplex PCR reads in MiXCR, one entry per CDR3 protein. The top ten hold less than 35% of the sample, which has more than 350,000 distinct CDR3 sequences, about 16% seen once. The sequenced sample was blood. The receptor source for this set is a woman younger than 45 with Graves' hyperthyroidism.

The chain couples TRBV5-1 to TRBJ1-5; D is ambiguous. The ends were cut back, 6 bases at V and 10 bases at J, with 14 bases in the middle. Germline-derived CDR1 and CDR2 are SGHRS and YFSETQ. The CDR3 is 12 residues long. The CDR3, as DNA: TGCGCCAGCATCTCTCTGTTGGGCCCCCAGCATTTT. It translates to CASISLLGPQHF.

The chain is built from TRBV24-1 and TRBJ1-5; 9 bases align to TRBD1. Germline V gene sequence: CDR1 KGHDR, CDR2 SFDVKD. The CDR3 sequence is 17 residues long. V was clipped by 7 bases and J by 3 bases; unmatched bases: 12. The CDR3 bases are TGTGCCACCAGCCCACACGATGGACAGGGGATCAATCAGCCCCAGCATTTT. Translating it yields CATSPHDGQGINQPQHF.

This clonotype showed up just a few times. The chain uses TRBV7-2 and TRBJ1-5, with 10 bases that match TRBD1. The CDR3 runs to 14 residues. After removal of 4 bases from V and 10 bases from J, the junction contained 7 bases not matched to a gene. Germline CDR1 and CDR2: SGHTA and FQGNSA. CDR3 protein: CASSYGQGGQPQHF. The CDR3 DNA is TGTGCCAGCAGCTACGGACAGGGGGGTCAACCCCAGCATTTT. Full variable domain (remainder filled in from reference TRBV7-2 and TRBJ1-5): GAGVSQSPSNKVTEKGKDVELRCDPISGHTALYWYRQSLGQGLEFLIYFQGNSAPDKSGLPSDRFSAERTGGSVSTLTIQRTQQEDSAVYLCASSYGQGGQPQHFGDGTRLSIL.

The rearrangement links TRBV7-6 to TRBJ2-1; 10 nucleotides match TRBD1. Unmatched junction bases numbered 4, after V lost 4 bases and J lost 7 bases. Germline CDR1 and CDR2: SGHVS and FNYEAQ. CDR3 length equals 14 residues. The CDR3 region has the DNA TGTGCCAGCAGCTCCGGGACAGGGGCAAATGAGCAGTTCTTC. Translated, it gives CASSSGTGANEQFF.

This clonotype appeared a few times. This chain joins TRBV9 and TRBJ2-5; D gene ambiguous. This CDR3 is 13 amino acids long. V lost 0 bases, J lost 2 bases, and 5 bases lay in between. Germline CDR1 and CDR2: SGDLS and YYNGEE. The CDR3 loop reads CASSVAQQETQYF. In DNA, the CDR3 is TGTGCCAGCAGCGTAGCACAGCAAGAGACCCAGTACTTC.

Ten or more counts support this clonotype. The chain carries TRBV6-5 and TRBJ1-3; a possible D gene is TRBD1 (5 bases). From germline, CDR1 is MNHEY and CDR2 SVGAGI. The V end lost 2 bases, the J end lost 0 bases, and 14 bases lay between the germline ends. CDR3 size: 17 residues. This CDR3 reads CASSYGRAQHSGNTIYF. The CDR3 DNA follows: TGTGCCAGCAGTTACGGCAGGGCCCAACACTCTGGAAACACCATATATTTT.

Comments on this clonotype: The junction differs from germline at one of its ends, possibly a read error. V is TRBV25-1 and J is TRBJ2-1; 11 bases are shared with TRBD2. In germline, CDR1 is MGHDK, CDR2 SYGVNS. The CDR3 runs 16 residues. In nucleotides, the CDR3 is TGTGCCAGCAGCGAATTATCTAGCGGGAGGATTCGTGAGCAGTTCTTC. Translation gives CASSELSSGRIREQFF.

The V and J genes are TRBV7-9 and TRBJ2-7; no clear D gene. The CDR3 is 14 residues long. V was pared by 5 bases and J by 0 bases, with 11 bases between. Germline lookup yields CDR1 SEHNR and CDR2 FQNEAQ (reference sequence). CDR3 sequence reads: CASSRHQNSYEQYF. As DNA, the CDR3 is TGTGCCAGCAGCAGACACCAAAACTCCTACGAGCAGTACTTC.

This clonotype was picked up a small number of times. The chain carries TRBV28 and TRBJ2-2, with D perhaps matching TRBD1 (5 bases). The CDR3 spans 14 residues. Between the trimmed V and J ends, which lost 4 bases and 2 bases, there was a span of 8 bases. Germline loops: CDR1 MDHEN, CDR2 SYDVKM. The CDR3 DNA is TGTGCCAGCAGTTGGGGCAGTAACACCGGGGAGCTGTTTTTT. Protein sequence: CASSWGSNTGELFF. The full variable domain, in which reference TRBV28 and TRBJ2-2 provide the parts outside the CDR3, is DVKVTQSSRYLVKRTGEKVFLECVQDMDHENMFWYRQDPGLGLRLIYFSYDVKMKEKGDIPEGYSVSREKKERFSLILESASTNQTSMYLCASSWGSNTGELFFGEGSRLTVL.